This TCR beta chain stems from a study of CD8 T cells in ankylosing spondylitis. CDR3 size: 16 residues. The V gene end was trimmed by 4 bases and the J gene end by 6 bases; junction bases not matched to a gene: 9. Germline CDR1 MNHEY, CDR2 SMNVEV (reference sequence). Quantitative 5'-RACE was performed with molecular barcodes, and it yielded the TCR beta libraries. TCRdb processed the 5' RACE reads anew with MiXCR; each CDR3 protein has one entry. In the table there are approximately 220,000 distinct CDR3 sequences, 15% to 20% of which are singletons. This clonotype has only a few counts. Its specificity is not known. Whole-study results and caveats: Existing reports had already noted some motif variants in reactive arthritis synovial fluid and blood. Significant enrichment of disease-linked clones was reportedly seen in matched ankylosing spondylitis synovial fluid. One TCR beta motif, made up of 7 or 8 highly homologous variants, appeared characteristic of ankylosing spondylitis blood.

What was sequenced was blood, either unsorted or a sorted T cell fraction (not recorded which). V usage is TRBV27 and J usage is TRBJ2-2; 9 nucleotides match TRBD2. This TCR derives from a male donor with ankylosing spondylitis. The DNA of the CDR3 is TGTGCCAGCAGTTCCAGCGGGGGGAAGCTCGCCGGGGAGCTGTTTTTT. It specifies CASSSSGGKLAGELFF.